This T cell receptor beta chain was captured in a study of blood T cell repertoires in COVID-19. Study context: The cDNA or gDNA used as material had been derived from T cells, B-cell-depleted T cells, or PBMCs.

This table comes from immunoSEQ multiplex PCR, and its TCRdb copy is limited to in-frame clones, with some not included. The repertoire has over 200,000 clones, 80% to 90% of them found once; the top ten carry roughly 3.7%. The receptor's source is a woman aged 25-40 years who had been exposed to COVID-19. The source material was PBMCs or T cells enriched from blood (not recorded which).

The CDR3 nucleotides read TGTGCCAGCAGCTTGGCCCCTTTCAGGGGGATGGCTGCTGGAAACACCATATATTTT. It encodes CASSLAPFRGMAAGNTIYF. This chain links TRBV5-5 with TRBJ1-3; TRBD1 matches 7 bases. The CDR3 is 19 residues long. Germline CDR1 SGHKS, CDR2 YYEKEE (reference sequence). J gave up 2 bases and V 0 bases, and 14 bases lay outside the gene matches.